Below, 20 T cell receptor beta chains from the same sample are listed, as sequenced in a study of blood T cell repertoires in COVID-19. Using immunoSEQ multiplex PCR, the repertoire was profiled, and TCRdb retains in-frame clones only, with some absent. The sample contains about 100,000 clones, about 77% of which appear only once. Source material: peripheral blood. The origin of the receptors is a woman in her 70s with acute or convalescent COVID-19.

This clone was picked up one time. The chain couples TRBV7-6 to TRBJ2-3, with TRBD2 matching 9 bases. CDR1 is SGHVS, CDR2 FNYEAQ, per germline. This CDR3 is built from 18 residues. V lost 5 bases, J lost 4 bases, and 16 bases stayed unmatched. The CDR3 bases are TGTGCCAGCAGCCGGGGGCGACTCGCGGGGGGGCATCCAGATACGCAGTATTTT. It codes for CASSRGRLAGGHPDTQYF.

The genes are TRBV11-2 and TRBJ1-3, with D uncertain. The V gene's germline CDR1 is SGHAT and CDR2 FQNNGV. This CDR3 is 15 amino acids long. V was clipped by 1 base and J by 3 bases, with 10 bases between them. CDR3 sequence reads: CASSLATGVGNTIYF. CDR3 sequence (DNA): TGTGCCAGCAGCTTAGCAACGGGAGTTGGAAACACCATATATTTT. The complete variable domain, with remaining parts taken from reference TRBV11-2 and TRBJ1-3, reads EAGVAQSPRYKIIEKRQSVAFWCNPISGHATLYWYQQILGQGPKLLIQFQNNGVVDDSQLPKDRFSAERLKGVDSTLKIQPAKLEDSAVYLCASSLATGVGNTIYFGEGSWLTVV.

The chain recombines TRBV2 with TRBJ2-1, with TRBD1 as a possible D gene (8 bases). CDR3 length equals 15 residues. Germline CDR1 is SNHLY and CDR2 is FYNNEI. V was clipped by 2 bases and J by 6 bases, with 14 bases between them. The CDR3 here is CASSERTGRGNEQFF. CDR3 DNA: TGTGCCAGCAGTGAACGGACAGGGAGGGGCAATGAGCAGTTCTTC.

This clone was counted only a few times. This chain links TRBV29-1 with TRBJ1-4; 9 bases line up with TRBD1. The junction had 7 bases not matched to a gene; V was cut back by 8 bases and J by 6 bases. The CDR3 consists of 13 residues. CDR1 and CDR2 (germline): SQVTM, ANQGSEA. CDR3 coding DNA: TGCAGCCCCCGGACAGGGGAGGATGAAAAACTGTTTTTT. Its protein product is CSPRTGEDEKLFF.

This clone was detected only once. This specimen includes other DNA sequences encoding the same CDR3. The J gene is TRBJ1-5, the V gene TRBV7-9; D gene unclear. The length of the CDR3 is 12 residues. Trimming removed 5 bases at V and 4 bases at J, with 6 bases between. Germline CDR1 and CDR2: SEHNR and FQNEAQ (reference sequence). The CDR3, as DNA: TGTGCCAGCAGCCTACCAAATCAGCCCCAGCATTTT. It encodes CASSLPNQPQHF.

The gene calls are TRBV30 and TRBJ1-6; 8 nucleotides agree with TRBD1. CDR3 length equals 13 residues. Germline assignment: CDR1 GTSNPN and CDR2 SVGIG (reference sequence). The V segment lost 8 bases and the J segment 10 bases; nucleotides outside the gene matches: 10. The CDR3 DNA follows: TGTGCCAATGGAGCGGGACAGGCATCACCCCTCCACTTT. This sequence encodes CANGAGQASPLHF.

This rearrangement joins TRBV13 to TRBJ2-5; tentatively, D is TRBD2 (6 bases). Germline assignment: CDR1 PRHDT and CDR2 FYEKMQ (reference sequence). This CDR3 comprises 14 residues. V was clipped by 1 base and J by 3 bases, with 9 bases between them. CDR3 region: CASSLVGGEETQYF. The CDR3 DNA reads as TGTGCCAGCAGCTTAGTAGGAGGGGAAGAGACCCAGTACTTC.

The chain couples TRBV6-1 to TRBJ1-1; the match to TRBD1 covers 9 bases. The V and J ends lost 6 bases and 1 base, in that order; junction bases with no gene match: 3. The V gene's germline CDR1 is MNHNS and CDR2 SASEGT. The CDR3 has 14 amino acids. The CDR3: CASSLGQGNTEAFF. The CDR3 DNA reads as TGTGCCAGCAGCCTGGGACAGGGGAACACTGAAGCTTTCTTT.

This chain joins TRBV6-5 and TRBJ2-2; D might be TRBD2 (6 bases). CDR1 MNHEY and CDR2 SVGAGI come from the germline V gene. CDR3 length: 14 residues. The V and J ends lost 6 bases and 2 bases respectively, with 10 bases between them. CDR3 bases: TGTGCCAGCAGCGTCGGGACTAACACCGGGGAGCTGTTTTTT. This codes for CASSVGTNTGELFF.

The chain joins TRBV4-2 to TRBJ1-3, with 8 bases lining up with TRBD1. The junction had 3 bases not matched to a gene; V was cut back by 2 bases and J by 0 bases. The germline V gene encodes CDR1 LGHNA and CDR2 YNFKEQ. The CDR3 spans 16 residues. This CDR3 is CASSQTGGSSGNTIYF. The CDR3 nucleotides are TGTGCCAGCAGCCAAACAGGGGGAAGCTCTGGAAACACCATATATTTT.

This sequence joins TRBV27 and TRBJ2-3, with D possibly matching TRBD2 (5 bases). The V end was cut by 3 bases, the J end by 0 bases, with 16 bases between. This CDR3 region has 17 residues. CDR1 is MNHEY and CDR2 is SMNVEV in the germline V gene (reference sequence). CDR3 region: CASSFREVRTSTDTQYF. For the CDR3, the DNA is TGTGCCAGCAGTTTCAGAGAGGTGAGGACTAGCACAGATACGCAGTATTTT.

This clone was seen just once. The genes are TRBV12-3 or TRBV12-4 and TRBJ2-5, with D perhaps TRBD2 (6 bases). V shed 3 bases and J shed 5 bases, with 10 bases lying between them. This CDR3 comprises 13 residues. CDR3 amino acids: CASSFGGRETQYF. CDR3 sequence (DNA): TGTGCCAGCAGTTTTGGGGGGAGGGAGACCCAGTACTTC.

The CDR3 reads CASSVEASLNTGELFF. The CDR3 DNA follows: TGTGCCAGCAGCGTAGAGGCTAGCCTCAACACCGGGGAGCTGTTTTTT. V usage is TRBV9 and J usage is TRBJ2-2; weak D call: TRBD2 (5 bases). Trimming left V 0 bases short and J 2 bases short, with 11 bases between. CDR1 is SGDLS, CDR2 YYNGEE, per germline. The CDR3 is made up of 16 amino acids.

The chain joins TRBV11-2 to TRBJ2-1, with 9 nucleotides matching TRBD2. V gave up 5 bases and J gave up 9 bases; unmatched junction bases: 20. The CDR3 runs 18 residues. CDR1 and CDR2 (germline): SGHAT, FQNNGV. The CDR3 protein is CASSPRVSGGLGGGEQFF. The CDR3, as DNA: TGTGCCAGCAGCCCTCGAGTTAGCGGGGGTCTTGGCGGGGGTGAGCAGTTCTTC.

This clone is a singleton in its sample. This chain joins TRBV15 and TRBJ1-1; 7 bases align to TRBD1. Germline assignment: CDR1 LNHNV and CDR2 YYDKDF (reference sequence). This CDR3 has 15 amino acids. J lost 2 bases, V lost 1 base, and 4 bases had no gene match. This CDR3 reads CATSRGQGGNTEAFF. Here the CDR3 DNA reads TGTGCCACCAGCAGAGGACAGGGAGGAAACACTGAAGCTTTCTTT.

V is TRBV5-1 and J is TRBJ2-1, with a tentative D call TRBD1 (5 bases). V was shortened by 0 bases and J by 1 base, with 8 bases between the two germline ends. The CDR3 has 15 amino acids. Looked up from germline, CDR1 is SGHRS and CDR2 is YFSETQ. CDR3 DNA: TGCGCCAGCAGCTTGGTAGGGGAATCCTACAATGAGCAGTTCTTC. Translation: CASSLVGESYNEQFF.

V usage is TRBV5-1 and J usage is TRBJ2-3; 7 nucleotides line up with TRBD2. The junction had 3 bases not matched to a gene; V was cut back by 4 bases and J by 1 base. The germline V gene has CDR1 SGHRS and CDR2 YFSETQ. The CDR3 spans 14 residues. CDR3 nucleotides: TGCGCCAGCAGCCCTACTAGCGGCACAGATACGCAGTATTTT. Protein sequence: CASSPTSGTDTQYF. Variable domain in full (rest from reference TRBV5-1 and TRBJ2-3): KAGVTQTPRYLIKTRGQQVTLSCSPISGHRSVSWYQQTPGQGLQFLFEYFSETQRNKGNFPGRFSGRQFSNSRSEMNVSTLELGDSALYLCASSPTSGTDTQYFGPGTRLTVL.

The chain links TRBV5-1 to TRBJ2-1; 7 bases fit TRBD2. Per germline, CDR1 SGHRS and CDR2 YFSETQ. This CDR3 contains 17 residues. With V trimmed by 0 bases and J by 0 bases, 6 bases remained unmatched. The CDR3 DNA is TGCGCCAGCAGCTTGGTTCCGACTAGCCCCTCCTACAATGAGCAGTTCTTC. It yields the protein CASSLVPTSPSYNEQFF.

This chain joins TRBV18 and TRBJ1-2, with TRBD1 matching over 10 bases. CDR1 and CDR2 from the germline V gene are KGHSH and LQKENI. This CDR3 spans 14 amino acids. V was clipped by 6 bases and J by 5 bases; unmatched bases: 6. The DNA for the CDR3 is TGTGCCAGCTCCACCCAGGGACAGGGGTATGGCTACACCTTC. It translates to CASSTQGQGYGYTF.

J is TRBJ1-2 and V is TRBV18, with TRBD1 identical over 8 bases. V lost 3 bases and J lost 8; bases outside the gene matches: 2. CDR1 is KGHSH and CDR2 is LQKENI in the germline V gene. This CDR3 comprises 12 residues. The DNA of the CDR3 is TGTGCCAGCTCACCGACAGGGGAAGGCTACACCTTC. Its protein product is CASSPTGEGYTF. Based on the CDR3 plus reference TRBV18 and TRBJ1-2, the full variable domain is NAGVMQNPRHLVRRRGQEARLRCSPMKGHSHVYWYRQLPEEGLKFMVYLQKENIIDESGMPKERFSAEFPKEGPSILRIQQVVRGDSAAYFCASSPTGEGYTFGSGTRLTVV.